This TCR beta chain was obtained from a study of T cell changes during pregnancy in multiple sclerosis. Germline V lookup: CDR1 LNHDA, CDR2 SQIVND (reference sequence). The CDR3 runs 14 residues. V trimming: 6 bases; J trimming: 1 base; junction bases outside the gene matches: 4. Profiling relied on immunoSEQ multiplex PCR, and the TCRdb table lists in-frame clones only, not all of them. The table has some 59,000 clones, about nine tenths seen once. The V gene is TRBV19, the J gene TRBJ2-7; 9 nucleotides match TRBD1. The receptor comes from a female donor with multiple sclerosis, enrolled in a pregnancy study. This specimen consisted of peripheral blood, obtained in the first trimester of pregnancy. This CDR3 reads CASSLDRGSYEQYF. The CDR3 DNA follows: TGTGCCAGTAGCCTTGACAGGGGGTCCTACGAGCAGTACTTC.